The sequence of this TCR beta chain was determined in a study of radiotherapy plus CTLA-4 blockade in lung cancer. Germline V gives CDR1 SEHNR, CDR2 FQNEAQ (reference sequence). Losses at the gene ends were 7 bases for V and 2 bases for J; bases not matched to a gene: 5. This CDR3 has 14 residues. Profiling relied on immunoSEQ multiplex PCR, and the TCRdb table lists in-frame clones only, not all of them. Of approximately 19,000 clones listed, roughly 86% were seen once; the top ten hold about a quarter. The sequence was collected from a human donor with non-small cell lung cancer whose response to radiotherapy plus ipilimumab could not be evaluated. This rearrangement joins TRBV7-9 to TRBJ2-3; 8 bases agree with TRBD2. The sequencing here drew on peripheral blood, taken from a patient treated with radiotherapy plus ipilimumab. The CDR3 DNA follows: TGTGCCAGCACCACTAGCGGATCCACAGATACGCAGTATTTT. Its protein product is CASTTSGSTDTQYF. Supplemented by reference TRBV7-9 and TRBJ2-3, the full variable domain reads DTGVSQNPRHKITKRGQNVTFRCDPISEHNRLYWYRQTLGQGPEFLTYFQNEAQLEKSRLLSDRFSAERPKGSFSTLEIQRTEQGDSAMYLCASTTSGSTDTQYFGPGTRLTVL.